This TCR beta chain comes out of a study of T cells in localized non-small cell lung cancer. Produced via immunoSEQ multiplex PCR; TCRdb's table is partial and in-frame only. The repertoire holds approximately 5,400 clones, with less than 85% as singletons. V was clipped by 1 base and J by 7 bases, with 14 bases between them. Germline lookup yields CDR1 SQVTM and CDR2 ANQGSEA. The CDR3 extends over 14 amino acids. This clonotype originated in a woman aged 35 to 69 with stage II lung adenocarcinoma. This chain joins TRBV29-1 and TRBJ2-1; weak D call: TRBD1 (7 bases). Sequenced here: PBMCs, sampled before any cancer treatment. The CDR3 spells CSVEGRGARNEQFF. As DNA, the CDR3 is TGCAGCGTTGAAGGCAGGGGGGCGAGAAATGAGCAGTTCTTC.